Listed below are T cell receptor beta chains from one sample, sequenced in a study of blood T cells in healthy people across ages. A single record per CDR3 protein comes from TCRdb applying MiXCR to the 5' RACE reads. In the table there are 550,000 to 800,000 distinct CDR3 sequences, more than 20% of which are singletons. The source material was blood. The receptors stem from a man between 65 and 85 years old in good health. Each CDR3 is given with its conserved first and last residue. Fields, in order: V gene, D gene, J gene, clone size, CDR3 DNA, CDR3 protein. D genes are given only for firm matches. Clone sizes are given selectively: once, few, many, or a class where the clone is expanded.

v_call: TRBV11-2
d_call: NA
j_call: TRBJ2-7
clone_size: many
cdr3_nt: TGTGCCAGCAGCCCCCTGGGGCAGGGAGTCGAGCAGTACTTC
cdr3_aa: CASSPLGQGVEQYF

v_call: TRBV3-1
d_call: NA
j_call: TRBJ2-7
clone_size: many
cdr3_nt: TGTGCCAGCAGCCAAGGGGGTCTAATCCTGTACTTC
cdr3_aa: CASSQGGLILYF

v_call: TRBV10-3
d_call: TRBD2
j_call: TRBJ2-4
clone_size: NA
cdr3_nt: TGTGCCATCAGTGAGGAGGGACTAGCGGGAGCCGTGCGTGCCAAAAACATTCAGTACTTC
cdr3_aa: CAISEEGLAGAVRAKNIQYF

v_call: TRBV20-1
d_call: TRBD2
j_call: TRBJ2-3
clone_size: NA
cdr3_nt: TGCAGTGCTTTAGGGGATCTAGCGGGAAAAACAGATACGCAGTATTTT
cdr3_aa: CSALGDLAGKTDTQYF

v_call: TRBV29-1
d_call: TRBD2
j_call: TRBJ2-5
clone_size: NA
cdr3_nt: TGCAGCGTTGCCCGGGAGGGACACCAAGAGACCCAGTACTTC
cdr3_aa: CSVAREGHQETQYF

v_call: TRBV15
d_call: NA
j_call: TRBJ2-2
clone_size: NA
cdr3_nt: TGTGCCACCAGCAGAGATCTGACCGGGGAGCTGTTTTTT
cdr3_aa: CATSRDLTGELFF

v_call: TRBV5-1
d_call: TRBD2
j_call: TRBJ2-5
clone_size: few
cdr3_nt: TGCGCCAGCAGTCCTACTGGCCTAGCGGGAATCAATGAGCAGTACTTC
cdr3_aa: CASSPTGLAGINEQYF

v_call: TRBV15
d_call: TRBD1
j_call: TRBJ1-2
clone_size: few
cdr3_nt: TGTGCCACCAGCACTTCGACAGGGGGTTATGGCTACACCTTC
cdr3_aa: CATSTSTGGYGYTF

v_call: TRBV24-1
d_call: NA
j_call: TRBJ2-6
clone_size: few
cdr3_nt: TGTGCCACCAGTGATTCTAGTCGTTGGGGCTCTGGGGCCAACGTCCTGACTTTC
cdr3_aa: CATSDSSRWGSGANVLTF

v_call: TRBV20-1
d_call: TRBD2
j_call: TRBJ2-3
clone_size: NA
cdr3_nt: TGCAGTGCTAGGACTAGCGGGTTGGATACGCAGTATTTT
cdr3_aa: CSARTSGLDTQYF

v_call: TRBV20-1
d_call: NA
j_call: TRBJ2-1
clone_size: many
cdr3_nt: TGCAGTGCTAGACCGCTAGCGACCTCCTACAATGAGCAGTTCTTC
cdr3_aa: CSARPLATSYNEQFF

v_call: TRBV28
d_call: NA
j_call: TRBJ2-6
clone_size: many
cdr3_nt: TGTGCCAGCAGTTTAGAGGGGACTGGGGCCAACGTCCTGACTTTC
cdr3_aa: CASSLEGTGANVLTF

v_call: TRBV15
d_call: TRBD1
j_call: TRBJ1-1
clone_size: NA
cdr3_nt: TGTGCCACCAGCAGAGGACAGGGTAATACTGAAGCTTTCTTT
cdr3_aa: CATSRGQGNTEAFF

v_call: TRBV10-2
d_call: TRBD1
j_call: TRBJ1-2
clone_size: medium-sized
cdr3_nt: TGCGCCAGCAGTGGGCCGGACAGGGTGCTTGGCTACACCTTC
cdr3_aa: CASSGPDRVLGYTF

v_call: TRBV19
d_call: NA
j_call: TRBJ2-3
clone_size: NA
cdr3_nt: TGTGCCAGTAGTCAGAGGGGAGTGGATACGCAGTATTTT
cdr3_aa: CASSQRGVDTQYF

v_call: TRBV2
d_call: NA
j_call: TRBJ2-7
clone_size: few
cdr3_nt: TGTGCCAGCAGTGAAATCCTTACAGGGCCCTACGAGCAGTACTTC
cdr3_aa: CASSEILTGPYEQYF

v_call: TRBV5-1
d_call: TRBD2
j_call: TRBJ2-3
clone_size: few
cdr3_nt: TGCGCCAGCAGGGGAGCGGGAGGAGGAGATACGCAGTATTTT
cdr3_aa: CASRGAGGGDTQYF

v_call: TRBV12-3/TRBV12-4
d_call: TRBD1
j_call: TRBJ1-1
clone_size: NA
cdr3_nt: TGTGCCAGCAGTTTCAGGGGGCCCCGAATGAACACTGAAGCTTTCTTT
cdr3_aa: CASSFRGPRMNTEAFF

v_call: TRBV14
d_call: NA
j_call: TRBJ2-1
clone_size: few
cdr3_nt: TGTGCCAGCACCAAGGGCATCTACAATGAGCAGTTCTTC
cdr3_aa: CASTKGIYNEQFF

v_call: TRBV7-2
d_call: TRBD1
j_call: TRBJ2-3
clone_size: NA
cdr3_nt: TGTGCCAGCAGCCCGGGGGACAGGAGTTTCACAGATACGCAGTATTTT
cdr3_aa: CASSPGDRSFTDTQYF

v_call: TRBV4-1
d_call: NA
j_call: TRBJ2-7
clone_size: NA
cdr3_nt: TGCGCCAGCAGCCAACCAGGATCGGCCTACGAGCAGTACTTC
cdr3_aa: CASSQPGSAYEQYF

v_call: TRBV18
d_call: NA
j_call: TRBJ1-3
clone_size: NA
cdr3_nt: TGTGCCAGCTCACCACCTTACTCTGGAAACACCATATATTTT
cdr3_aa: CASSPPYSGNTIYF

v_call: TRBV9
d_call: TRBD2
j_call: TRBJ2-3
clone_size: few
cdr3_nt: TGTGCCAGCAGCGTAGGTACTAGCGGGAGTACAGATGCGCAGTATTTT
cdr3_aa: CASSVGTSGSTDAQYF

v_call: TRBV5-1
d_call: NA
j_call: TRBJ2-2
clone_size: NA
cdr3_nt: TGCGCCAGCAGCTTGGAGTGGGGCGGGGAGCTGTTTTTT
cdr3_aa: CASSLEWGGELFF

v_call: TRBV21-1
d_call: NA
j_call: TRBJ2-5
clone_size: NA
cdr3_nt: TGTGCCAGCAGCTCCCCTAGCGGTGGGGGGGAGACCCAGTACTTC
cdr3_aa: CASSSPSGGGETQYF

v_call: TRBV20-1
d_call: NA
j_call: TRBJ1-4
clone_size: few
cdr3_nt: TGCAGTGCTACTCTGGTGGCTACAGCTAATAATGAAAAACTGTTTTTT
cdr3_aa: CSATLVATANNEKLFF

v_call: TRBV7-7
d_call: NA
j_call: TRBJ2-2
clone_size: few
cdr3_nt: TGTGCTAGCCGCTATGACAGGAACACCGGGGAGCTGTTTTTT
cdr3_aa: CASRYDRNTGELFF

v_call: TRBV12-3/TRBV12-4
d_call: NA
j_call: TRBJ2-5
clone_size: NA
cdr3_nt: TGTGCCAGCAGTTTAAGCGGGTTTGGGGAGACCCAGTACTTC
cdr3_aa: CASSLSGFGETQYF

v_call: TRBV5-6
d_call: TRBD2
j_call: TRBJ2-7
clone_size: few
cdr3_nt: TGTGCCAGCAGCATGGGACTAGCGGAAACCTCCTACGAGCAGTACTTC
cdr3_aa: CASSMGLAETSYEQYF

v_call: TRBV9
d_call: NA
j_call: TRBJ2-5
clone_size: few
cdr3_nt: TGTGCCAGCAGCGTAGCTACTAGTCGAGAGACCCAGTACTTC
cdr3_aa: CASSVATSRETQYF

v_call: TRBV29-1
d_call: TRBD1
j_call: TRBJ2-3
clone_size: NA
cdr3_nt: TGCAGCGTTTACAGGGGGCAAAACACAGATACGCAGTATTTT
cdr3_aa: CSVYRGQNTDTQYF

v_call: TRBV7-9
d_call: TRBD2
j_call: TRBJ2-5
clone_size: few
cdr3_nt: TGTGCCAGCAGAAGCAAAAGGACTAGCGGGAGAGGAGAGACCCAGTACTTC
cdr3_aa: CASRSKRTSGRGETQYF

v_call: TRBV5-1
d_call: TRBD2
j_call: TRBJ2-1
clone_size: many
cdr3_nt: TGCGCCAGCAGCCCCAACCGGGACTACTACAATGAGCAGTTCTTC
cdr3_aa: CASSPNRDYYNEQFF

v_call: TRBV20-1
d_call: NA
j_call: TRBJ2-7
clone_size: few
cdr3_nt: TGCAGTGCTAGAGACGGGGGCTGGGGCGAGCAGTACTTC
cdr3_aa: CSARDGGWGEQYF

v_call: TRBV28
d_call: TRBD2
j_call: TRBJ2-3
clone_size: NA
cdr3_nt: TGTGCCAGCAGATCGGGACTAGCGGGATTAGATACGCAGTATTTT
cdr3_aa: CASRSGLAGLDTQYF

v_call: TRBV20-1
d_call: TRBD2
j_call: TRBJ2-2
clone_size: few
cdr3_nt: TGCAGTGCTAGAACCTCCTTCCGGAGCGGGAGTGCTAACACCGGGGAGCTGTTTTTT
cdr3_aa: CSARTSFRSGSANTGELFF

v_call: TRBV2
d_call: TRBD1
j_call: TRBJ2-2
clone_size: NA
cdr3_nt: TGTGCCAGCACCACCGGGACAGGCCGGGGGACCGGGGAGCTGTTTTTT
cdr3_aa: CASTTGTGRGTGELFF

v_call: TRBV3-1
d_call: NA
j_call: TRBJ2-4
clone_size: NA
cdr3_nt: TGTGCCAGCAGCCAAGAAGGTATAATGGCCAAAAACATTCAGTACTTC
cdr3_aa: CASSQEGIMAKNIQYF

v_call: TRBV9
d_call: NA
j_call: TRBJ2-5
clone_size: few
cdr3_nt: TGTGCCAGCAGCGTAACAGGGAAGTGGGAGACCCAGTACTTC
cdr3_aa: CASSVTGKWETQYF

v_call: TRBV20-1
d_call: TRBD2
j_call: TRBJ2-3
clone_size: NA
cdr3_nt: TGCAGTGCTTGGGGACTAGCGTCAGATACGCAGTATTTT
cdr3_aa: CSAWGLASDTQYF

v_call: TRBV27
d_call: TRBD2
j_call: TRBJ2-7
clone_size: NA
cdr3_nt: TGTGCCAGCAGACAGGGAACTACTAGCGGCTACGAGCAGTACTTC
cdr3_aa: CASRQGTTSGYEQYF

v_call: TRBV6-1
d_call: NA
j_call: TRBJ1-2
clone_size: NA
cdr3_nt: TGTGCCAGCGGAGGGGGTTACAGGGAAGGGGACTATGGCTACACCTTC
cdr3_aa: CASGGGYREGDYGYTF